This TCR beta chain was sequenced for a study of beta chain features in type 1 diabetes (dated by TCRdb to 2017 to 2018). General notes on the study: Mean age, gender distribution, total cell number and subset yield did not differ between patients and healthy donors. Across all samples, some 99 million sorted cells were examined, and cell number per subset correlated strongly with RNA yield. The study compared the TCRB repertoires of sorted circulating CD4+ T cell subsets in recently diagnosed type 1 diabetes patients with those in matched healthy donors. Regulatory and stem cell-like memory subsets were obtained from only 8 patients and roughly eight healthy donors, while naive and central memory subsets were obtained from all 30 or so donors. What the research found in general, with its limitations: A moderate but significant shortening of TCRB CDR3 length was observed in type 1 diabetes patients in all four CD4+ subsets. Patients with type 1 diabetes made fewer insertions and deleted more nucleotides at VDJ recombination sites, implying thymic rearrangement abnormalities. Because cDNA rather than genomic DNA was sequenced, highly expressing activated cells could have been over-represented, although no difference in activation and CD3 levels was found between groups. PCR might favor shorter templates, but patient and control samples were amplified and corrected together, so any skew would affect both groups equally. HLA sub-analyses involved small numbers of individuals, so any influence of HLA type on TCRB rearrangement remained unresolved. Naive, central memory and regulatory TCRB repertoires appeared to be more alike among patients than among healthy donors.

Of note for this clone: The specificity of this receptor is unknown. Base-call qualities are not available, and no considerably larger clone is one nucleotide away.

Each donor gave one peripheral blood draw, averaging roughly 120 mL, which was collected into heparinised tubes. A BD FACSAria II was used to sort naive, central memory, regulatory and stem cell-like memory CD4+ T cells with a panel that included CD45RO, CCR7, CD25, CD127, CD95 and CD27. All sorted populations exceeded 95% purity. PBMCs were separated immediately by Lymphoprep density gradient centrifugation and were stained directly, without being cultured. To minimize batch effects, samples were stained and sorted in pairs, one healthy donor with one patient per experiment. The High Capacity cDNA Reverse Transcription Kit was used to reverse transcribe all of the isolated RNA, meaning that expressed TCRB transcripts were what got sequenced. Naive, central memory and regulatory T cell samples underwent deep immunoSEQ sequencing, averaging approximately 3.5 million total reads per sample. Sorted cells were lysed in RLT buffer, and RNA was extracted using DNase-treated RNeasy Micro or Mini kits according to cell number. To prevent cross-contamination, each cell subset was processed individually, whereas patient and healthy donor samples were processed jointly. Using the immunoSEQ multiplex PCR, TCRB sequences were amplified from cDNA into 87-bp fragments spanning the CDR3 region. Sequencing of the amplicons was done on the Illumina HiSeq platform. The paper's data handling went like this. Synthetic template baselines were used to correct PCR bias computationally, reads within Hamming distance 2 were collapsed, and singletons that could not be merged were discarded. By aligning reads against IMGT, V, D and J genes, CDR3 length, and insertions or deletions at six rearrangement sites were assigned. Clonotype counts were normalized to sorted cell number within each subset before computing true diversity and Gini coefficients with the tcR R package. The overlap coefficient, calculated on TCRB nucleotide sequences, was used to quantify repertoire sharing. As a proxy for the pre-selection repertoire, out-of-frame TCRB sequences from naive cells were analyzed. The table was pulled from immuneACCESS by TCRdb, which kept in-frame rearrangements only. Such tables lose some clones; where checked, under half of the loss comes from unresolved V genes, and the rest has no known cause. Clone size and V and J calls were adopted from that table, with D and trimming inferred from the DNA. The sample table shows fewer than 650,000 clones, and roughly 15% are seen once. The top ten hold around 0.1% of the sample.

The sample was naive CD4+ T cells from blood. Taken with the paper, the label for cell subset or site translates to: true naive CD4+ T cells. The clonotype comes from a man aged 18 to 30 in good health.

This receptor carries the CDR3 CASSLPGLAGGNEQFF. Read as DNA, the sequence is TGTGCCAGCAGCTTACCGGGACTAGCGGGGGGAAATGAGCAGTTCTTC. The chain joins TRBV7-6 to TRBJ2-1, with 15 bases in between that match TRBD2. CDR1 and CDR2 were assigned from the germline V gene as SGHVS and FNYEAQ. Trimming leaves V shorter by 2 bases and J shorter by 7 bases, with the junction holding 3 bases beyond the gene matches. From the cysteine through the phenylalanine, the CDR3 covers 16 amino acids. Only the CDR3 DNA stays, 48 bases, in frame from base 1.